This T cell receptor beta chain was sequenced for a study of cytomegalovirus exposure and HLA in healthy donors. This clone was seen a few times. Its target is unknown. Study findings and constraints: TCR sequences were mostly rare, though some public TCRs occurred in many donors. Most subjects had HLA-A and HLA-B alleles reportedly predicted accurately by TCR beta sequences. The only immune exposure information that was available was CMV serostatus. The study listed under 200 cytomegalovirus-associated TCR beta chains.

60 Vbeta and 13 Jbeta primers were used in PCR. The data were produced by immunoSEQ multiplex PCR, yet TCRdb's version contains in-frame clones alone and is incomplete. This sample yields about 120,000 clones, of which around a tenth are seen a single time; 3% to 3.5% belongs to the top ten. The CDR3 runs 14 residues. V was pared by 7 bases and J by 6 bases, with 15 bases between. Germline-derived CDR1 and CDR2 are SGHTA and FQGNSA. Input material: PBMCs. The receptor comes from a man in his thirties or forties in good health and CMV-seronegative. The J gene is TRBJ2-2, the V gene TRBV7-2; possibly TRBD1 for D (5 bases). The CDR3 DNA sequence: TGTGCCAGCAAAAAAGGGGTCCCCCCCGGGGAGCTGTTTTTT. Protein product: CASKKGVPPGELFF.